A selection of T cell receptor beta chains follows, all from one sample in a study of CD8 T cells in Susac syndrome. Using its own MiXCR run on the immunoSEQ multiplex PCR reads, TCRdb lists one record per CDR3 protein. The sample includes 250,000 to 300,000 distinct CDR3 sequences, approximately 84% of them seen just once. Sample: CD8+ T cells from PBMCs. These TCRs come from a human donor with multiple sclerosis. CDR3s include the opening cysteine and the closing phenylalanine or tryptophan. Fields, in order: V gene, D gene, clone size, J gene, CDR3 protein, CDR3 DNA. D genes are given only for firm matches. Size tells how often a clone was seen (once, few, many) or the class of an expanded clone, and some rows leave it out.

TRBV11-2	TRBD2	.	TRBJ2-7	CASSPREDSGGEQYF	TGTGCCAGCAGCCCACGGGAGGATAGCGGGGGCGAGCAGTACTTC
TRBV20-1	.	.	TRBJ1-1	CSATERLNTEAFF	TGCAGTGCAACCGAAAGGCTGAACACTGAAGCTTTCTTT
TRBV28	.	few	TRBJ2-1	CASSPRLNEQFF	TGTGCCAGCAGTCCCCGTCTTAATGAGCAGTTCTTC
TRBV25-1	.	once	TRBJ1-2	CASSELSGANYGYTF	TGTGCCAGCAGTGAATTATCAGGGGCTAACTATGGCTACACCTTC
TRBV30	.	.	TRBJ1-1	CAWSQMGGTEAFF	TGTGCCTGGAGTCAGATGGGTGGCACTGAAGCTTTCTTT
TRBV5-6	TRBD2	.	TRBJ2-7	CASSEKIAGVRMRYEQYF	TGTGCCAGCAGCGAAAAAATAGCGGGAGTAAGAATGCGCTACGAGCAGTACTTC
TRBV20-1	.	.	TRBJ1-3	CSARVLQGPENTIYF	TGCAGTGCTAGAGTGCTACAGGGTCCCGAAAACACCATATATTTT
TRBV5-5	.	.	TRBJ2-3	CASSLRPVTSTDTQYF	TGTGCCAGCAGCTTAAGGCCGGTTACTAGCACAGATACGCAGTATTTT
TRBV29-1	TRBD1	.	TRBJ1-3	CSVETGGRNTIYF	TGCAGCGTTGAAACAGGGGGCAGAAACACCATATATTTT
TRBV6-5	.	.	TRBJ2-3	CASSYSIGGVSTDTQYF	TGTGCCAGCAGTTACTCGATAGGCGGGGTTAGCACAGATACGCAGTATTTT
TRBV12-3/TRBV12-4	.	.	TRBJ1-2	CASSSFPAGPYGYTF	TGTGCCAGCAGTTCGTTCCCGGCAGGGCCCTATGGCTACACCTTC
TRBV11-2	TRBD2	.	TRBJ2-3	CASSFGGSSTDTQYF	TGTGCCAGCAGCTTCGGCGGGAGTAGCACAGATACGCAGTATTTT
TRBV7-6	TRBD2	.	TRBJ2-3	CASSLGFQRTSGRSTDTQYF	TGTGCCAGCAGCTTAGGCTTCCAGCGGACTAGCGGGAGAAGCACAGATACGCAGTATTTT
TRBV7-9	TRBD2	.	TRBJ2-1	CASSLGEGRNEQFF	TGTGCCAGCAGCTTGGGGGAGGGCCGGAATGAGCAGTTCTTC
TRBV6-5	.	.	TRBJ1-1	CASSYYGDMNTEAFF	TGTGCCAGCAGTTACTATGGAGACATGAACACTGAAGCTTTCTTT
TRBV20-1	.	.	TRBJ1-2	CSASFVGPTNYGYTF	TGCAGTGCTAGCTTCGTGGGACCGACTAACTATGGCTACACCTTC
TRBV19	.	.	TRBJ1-5	CASRHRDNQPQHF	TGTGCCAGTAGACACAGGGACAATCAGCCCCAGCATTTT
TRBV9	TRBD2	once	TRBJ2-2	CASSYREGLGTGELFF	TGTGCCAGCAGCTATAGGGAGGGCCTCGGCACCGGGGAGCTGTTTTTT
TRBV15	TRBD2	.	TRBJ2-3	CATSLREDTDTQYF	TGTGCCACCAGCTTGCGGGAGGACACAGATACGCAGTATTTT
TRBV27	.	.	TRBJ1-5	CASSLSNQPQHF	TGTGCCAGCAGTTTGAGCAATCAGCCCCAGCATTTT
TRBV29-1	.	.	TRBJ2-5	CSVGGSPREIKEETQYF	TGCAGCGTTGGGGGTTCTCCAAGAGAAATCAAAGAAGAGACCCAGTACTTC
TRBV29-1	.	.	TRBJ2-2	CSALTGFGTSTGELFF	TGCAGCGCTTTGACAGGGTTCGGGACTAGCACCGGGGAGCTGTTTTTT
TRBV21-1	.	.	TRBJ2-7	CASSKGSTFYEQYF	TGTGCCAGCAGCAAAGGGAGTACATTCTACGAGCAGTACTTC